This T cell receptor (beta chain) was sequenced during a study of T-cell memory formation after mild COVID-19. General study findings and limits: Whether second-wave clones peaking at day 37 were SARS-CoV-2 specific went unconfirmed. Pre-infection memory held some responding clones, suggesting pre-existing cross-reactive T cells responded. While clones contracting from day 15 to 85 were balanced between CD4 and CD8, later expanders leaned CD4+.

This CDR3 has 15 amino acids. Per the germline V gene, CDR1 is SGHRS and CDR2 is YFSETQ. Trimming cost V 0 bases and J 0 bases, with 10 bases left between them. TCRdb itself ran the 5' RACE reads through MiXCR, one entry per CDR3 protein. Of some 97,000 distinct CDR3 sequences listed, 11% were seen once; the top ten hold around 40%. This clonotype was detected many times. Its antigen is currently unknown. V is TRBV5-1 and J is TRBJ2-7; D ambiguous. Sequencing was carried out using PBMCs or a T cell subset sorted from them (not recorded which). This TCR came from a young man who had mild COVID-19 (a few samples of this study predate the infection). Cell type and time point are not known. Here the CDR3 reads CASSLASDGSYEQYF. CDR3 nucleotides: TGCGCCAGCAGCTTGGCCTCGGACGGCTCCTACGAGCAGTACTTC.